The 19 T cell receptor beta chains given below trace back to one sample, sequenced in a study of a mutant IDH1 vaccine in newly diagnosed glioma. Time point noted: week 11, during vaccination. Doses comprised 300 ug of mutant IDH1 20-mer peptide each, plus topical imiquimod. Only in-frame clones appear in the TCRdb table, and some are missing; sequencing was by immunoSEQ multiplex PCR. The table records tens of thousands of clones, approximately 84% of them present only once. These receptors' targets are unknown. Sequencing used PBMCs, obtained from a glioma patient whose treatment included an IDH1 peptide vaccine. Receptors originate from a woman in her fifties or sixties with glioma.

This chain uses TRBV2 with TRBJ2-1; D tentatively reads TRBD1 or TRBD2 (5 bases each). Germline V gives CDR1 SNHLY, CDR2 FYNNEI. The CDR3 contains 16 residues. The V end was cut by 6 bases, the J end by 0 bases, with 15 bases between. The CDR3 sequence is CASRGLRGSSYNEQFF. In DNA, the CDR3 is TGTGCCAGCAGGGGCTTGAGGGGAAGCTCCTACAATGAGCAGTTCTTC.

V usage is TRBV5-1 and J usage is TRBJ2-3, with 9 bases that match TRBD2. After removal of 0 bases from V and 5 bases from J, the junction contained 7 bases not matched to a gene. CDR3 size: 16 residues. Germline V gene sequence: CDR1 SGHRS, CDR2 YFSETQ. The CDR3 spells CASSLVPSGAGDTQYF. CDR3 nucleotide sequence: TGCGCCAGCAGCTTGGTCCCTAGCGGGGCGGGAGATACGCAGTATTTT.

This clone was counted once. CDR3 nucleotides: TGTGCCAGCAGTTATAGGGATGAAGGGTATGGCTACACCTTC. Its translation: CASSYRDEGYGYTF. The chain links TRBV6-5 to TRBJ1-2; D gene uncertain. The germline V gene has CDR1 MNHEY and CDR2 SVGAGI. The V gene lost 3 bases and the J gene lost 5 bases, with 13 bases spanning the gap. This CDR3 comprises 14 residues.

This chain connects TRBV15 to TRBJ2-7, with D perhaps assigned TRBD1 or TRBD2 (6 bases each). The CDR3 is 15 residues long. CDR1 and CDR2 (germline): LNHNV, YYDKDF (reference sequence). Trimming stripped 4 bases from V and 4 bases from J, with 17 bases between. The CDR3, as DNA: TGTGCCACCAGCACAGAAAGGGGGGCTTTATACGAGCAGTACTTC. Its protein is CATSTERGALYEQYF.

The V call is TRBV9, the J call TRBJ2-2, with no clear D. The CDR3 consists of 15 residues. V lost 0 bases to trimming and J lost 0 bases, with 6 bases between them. In germline, CDR1 is SGDLS, CDR2 YYNGEE. CDR3 sequence: CASSVDKANTGELFF. In DNA, the CDR3 is TGTGCCAGCAGCGTAGACAAGGCGAACACCGGGGAGCTGTTTTTT.

This clone came up once. V is TRBV4-2 and J is TRBJ2-7, with 7 bases aligning to TRBD2. Looked up from germline, CDR1 is LGHNA and CDR2 is YNFKEQ. The J segment lost 0 bases and the V segment lost 2 bases, leaving 4 bases of the junction unmatched. This CDR3 has 15 amino acids. The CDR3 here is CASSQSGGSSYEQYF. The CDR3 nucleotides read TGTGCCAGCAGCCAATCGGGGGGAAGCTCCTACGAGCAGTACTTC.

This chain connects TRBV27 to TRBJ2-2; D remains ambiguous. Looked up from germline, CDR1 is MNHEY and CDR2 is SMNVEV (reference sequence). This CDR3 is built from 11 residues. Trimming pared 4 bases from V and 4 bases from J, leaving 1 base between. CDR3 sequence (DNA): TGTGCCAGCAGTTCCACCGGGGAGCTGTTTTTT. As protein: CASSSTGELFF.

The chain combines TRBV2 with TRBJ2-1; D is undetermined. The V and J ends lost 5 bases and 6 bases respectively, with 8 bases between them. The CDR3 contains 12 residues. Germline V gives CDR1 SNHLY, CDR2 FYNNEI. CDR3 coding DNA: TGTGCCAGCAGTTTGGCTAGCAATGAGCAGTTCTTC. As protein: CASSLASNEQFF.

The rearrangement joins TRBV18 to TRBJ1-4, with TRBD1 identical over 8 bases. Germline V CDR1 and CDR2: KGHSH, LQKENI. The trim removed 2 bases at V and 6 bases at J, leaving 8 bases unmatched. The CDR3 contains 16 residues. This CDR3 reads CASSPNRQGAYEKLFF. In DNA form, the CDR3 reads TGTGCCAGCTCACCAAATCGCCAGGGGGCTTATGAAAAACTGTTTTTT.

The CDR3 DNA is TGTGCCAGCAGCCCCTTCAGGAACACCATATATTTT. Protein sequence: CASSPFRNTIYF. The J gene is TRBJ1-3, the V gene TRBV4-2, with no clear D. The CDR3 totals 12 residues. The V gene's germline CDR1 is LGHNA and CDR2 YNFKEQ. V was cut by 4 bases and J by 7 bases, with 8 bases left in between.

The V call is TRBV9, the J call TRBJ1-4; D perhaps matches TRBD1 (5 bases). The V gene's germline CDR1 is SGDLS and CDR2 YYNGEE. CDR3 length: 16 amino acids. The ends were cut back, 2 bases at V and 0 bases at J, with 11 bases in the middle. The CDR3 nucleotides are TGTGCCAGCAGCGTGTGGGGGGTTACAACTAATGAAAAACTGTTTTTT. Translated, it gives CASSVWGVTTNEKLFF.

A few counts support this clone. This CDR3 reads CASSGQVGEKLFF. Written as DNA, the CDR3 is TGTGCCAGCAGCGGACAGGTTGGGGAAAAACTGTTTTTT. The chain is built from TRBV9 and TRBJ1-4; perhaps TRBD1 as D (6 bases). The germline V gene has CDR1 SGDLS and CDR2 YYNGEE. CDR3 length: 13 residues. V lost 3 bases and J lost 8, with 11 bases in between. Full variable domain (remainder filled in from reference TRBV9 and TRBJ1-4): DSGVTQTPKHLITATGQRVTLRCSPRSGDLSVYWYQQSLDQGLQFLIQYYNGEERAKGNILERFSAQQFPDLHSELNLSSLELGDSALYFCASSGQVGEKLFFGSGTQLSVL.

This chain joins TRBV5-1 and TRBJ1-4; 12 bases align to TRBD1. Looked up from germline, CDR1 is SGHRS and CDR2 is YFSETQ. The CDR3 totals 15 residues. Germline trimming cut 3 bases from V and 8 bases from J; bases unmatched to any gene: 5. DNA for the CDR3: TGCGCCAGCAGCTGGACCGGGACAGGGGGCGAAAAACTGTTTTTT. It translates to CASSWTGTGGEKLFF.

The chain links TRBV9 to TRBJ1-1, with D uncertain. The germline V gene has CDR1 SGDLS and CDR2 YYNGEE. The germline V and J ends were trimmed by 3 bases and 3 bases, with 15 bases remaining between them. The CDR3 loop spans 15 amino acids. The DNA of the CDR3 is TGTGCCAGCAGCGAAGGGCAGAAGGGCCACACTGAAGCTTTCTTT. Amino acids: CASSEGQKGHTEAFF.

The chain uses TRBV2 and TRBJ2-7, with TRBD2 identical over 7 bases. There are 12 residues in the CDR3. The V gene's germline CDR1 is SNHLY and CDR2 FYNNEI. The V gene end was trimmed by 6 bases and the J gene end by 7 bases; junction bases not matched to a gene: 6. This CDR3 is CASSRSGREQYF. CDR3 nucleotide sequence: TGTGCCAGCAGCCGTAGCGGGCGGGAGCAGTACTTC.

In this sample, this clone turned up once. The gene calls are TRBV30 and TRBJ1-3; the D gene is possibly TRBD1 (5 bases). The germline V and J ends were trimmed by 5 bases and 0 bases, with 14 bases remaining between them. There are 15 residues in the CDR3. Germline CDR1 GTSNPN, CDR2 SVGIG (reference sequence). The CDR3 nucleotides are TGTGCCTGGGAGGGACTAACAGGCTCTGGAAACACCATATATTTT. This gives the protein CAWEGLTGSGNTIYF. The full variable domain, completed using reference TRBV30 and TRBJ1-3, is SQTIHQWPATLVQPVGSPLSLECTVEGTSNPNLYWYRQAAGRGLQLLFYSVGIGQISSEVPQNLSASRPQDRQFILSSKKLLLSDSGFYLCAWEGLTGSGNTIYFGEGSWLTVV.

The CDR3 loop reads CASSPGWGTDTQYF. The CDR3, as DNA: TGTGCCAGCTCACCCGGATGGGGAACAGATACGCAGTATTTT. The chain recombines TRBV18 with TRBJ2-3; D is undetermined. This CDR3 has 14 amino acids. V was trimmed by 3 bases and J by 3 bases, leaving 10 bases between them. CDR1 and CDR2 (germline): KGHSH, LQKENI.

The chain is built from TRBV6-8 and TRBJ2-1; D tentatively reads TRBD1 or TRBD2 (5 bases each). There are 15 residues in the CDR3. CDR1 and CDR2 from the germline V gene are MNHGY and SAAAGT. Trimming pared 8 bases from V and 8 bases from J, leaving 22 bases between. CDR3 sequence: CASRPGTSTGYEQFF. The CDR3 DNA reads TGTGCCAGCCGCCCAGGGACCTCGACGGGGTATGAGCAGTTCTTC.

The chain links TRBV5-8 to TRBJ1-4; D is unresolved. Germline assignment: CDR1 SGHTS and CDR2 YDEGEE. This CDR3 region has 15 residues. Trimming removed 4 bases from V and 3 bases from J, with 13 bases in between. CDR3 residues: CASSRSAVANEKLFF. The CDR3 nucleotides are TGTGCCAGCAGCCGGAGTGCGGTTGCTAATGAAAAACTGTTTTTT.